This is a list of T cell receptor beta chains from one sample in a study of STAT5B mutations in CD4+ large granular lymphocyte leukemia. Here immunoSEQ multiplex PCR was the method, and the copy in TCRdb shows in-frame clones only, minus some. The repertoire holds about 8,000 clones, with over 85% as singletons. Sequenced sample: PBMCs. The receptors stem from a woman in her 70s with CD4+ T-cell large granular lymphocyte leukemia. Both conserved end residues are part of each CDR3. A D gene is named only where the DNA matches it firmly. Not all rows give a size; the values are once, few, many and, for expanded clones, a class.

J: TRBJ1-2
V: TRBV19
size: NA
D: NA
CDR3: CASSIEVTRPGAGYTF
DNA: TGTGCCAGTAGTATAGAAGTCACCAGACCGGGAGCGGGCTACACCTTC

J: TRBJ2-7
V: TRBV28
size: NA
D: NA
CDR3: CASSLGGLGTREQYF
DNA: TGTGCCAGCAGTTTAGGGGGATTAGGGACAAGAGAGCAGTACTTC

J: TRBJ1-2
V: TRBV19
size: NA
D: TRBD1
CDR3: CASSYGTAITYYGYTF
DNA: TGTGCCAGTAGTTACGGGACAGCAATTACCTACTATGGCTACACCTTC

J: TRBJ1-6
V: TRBV4-3
size: NA
D: NA
CDR3: CASSQQYGDIGSPLHF
DNA: TGCGCCAGCAGCCAACAATACGGGGATATAGGTTCACCCCTCCACTTT

J: TRBJ2-1
V: TRBV4-2
size: NA
D: NA
CDR3: CASSQDRGPYNEQFF
DNA: TGTGCCAGCAGCCAAGATCGGGGGCCCTACAATGAGCAGTTCTTC

J: TRBJ1-2
V: TRBV28
size: NA
D: TRBD1
CDR3: CASSPLDRGRIYGYTF
DNA: TGTGCCAGCAGCCCCCTCGACAGGGGGCGTATCTATGGCTACACCTTC

J: TRBJ1-1
V: TRBV18
size: NA
D: TRBD1
CDR3: CASSPTDRGNTEAFF
DNA: TGTGCCAGCTCACCGACGGACAGGGGTAACACTGAAGCTTTCTTT

J: TRBJ1-3
V: TRBV5-6
size: NA
D: TRBD1
CDR3: CASSWTGSSGNTIYF
DNA: TGTGCCAGCAGCTGGACAGGGTCTTCTGGAAACACCATATATTTT

J: TRBJ2-5
V: TRBV2
size: once
D: TRBD1
CDR3: CASSVEGTGGQETQYF
DNA: TGTGCCAGCAGTGTAGAGGGGACAGGCGGACAAGAGACCCAGTACTTC

J: TRBJ2-7
V: TRBV11-3
size: NA
D: NA
CDR3: CASSVGGVDSYEQYF
DNA: TGTGCCAGCAGCGTAGGGGGGGTAGACTCCTACGAGCAGTACTTC

J: TRBJ2-3
V: TRBV27
size: NA
D: TRBD1
CDR3: CASSLQGQNTDTQYF
DNA: TGTGCCAGCAGTTTACAGGGACAGAACACAGATACGCAGTATTTT

J: TRBJ2-1
V: TRBV20-1
size: once
D: NA
CDR3: CSASQGTEQFF
DNA: TGCAGTGCTTCCCAGGGTACTGAGCAGTTCTTC

J: TRBJ1-2
V: TRBV12-5
size: NA
D: NA
CDR3: CASGLAYIQGYGYTF
DNA: TGTGCTAGTGGTTTGGCATATATACAGGGATATGGCTACACCTTC

J: TRBJ2-1
V: TRBV5-1
size: once
D: TRBD2
CDR3: CASSWAGAGVNNEQFF
DNA: TGCGCCAGCAGCTGGGCCGGGGCGGGGGTAAACAATGAGCAGTTCTTC

J: TRBJ1-1
V: TRBV2
size: NA
D: NA
CDR3: CASSDRSAWGTEAFF
DNA: TGTGCCAGCAGTGATCGCAGTGCCTGGGGGACTGAAGCTTTCTTT

J: TRBJ2-2
V: TRBV7-3
size: NA
D: TRBD1
CDR3: CASSFGDRNTGELFF
DNA: TGTGCCAGCAGCTTTGGGGACAGGAACACCGGGGAGCTGTTTTTT

J: TRBJ1-6
V: TRBV14
size: NA
D: NA
CDR3: CASSQALNGNSPLHF
DNA: TGTGCCAGCAGCCAAGCCCTAAATGGGAATTCACCCCTCCACTTT

J: TRBJ1-3
V: TRBV11-2
size: few
D: NA
CDR3: CASSLSSGNTIYF
DNA: TGTGCCAGCAGTCTAAGCTCTGGAAACACCATATATTTT

J: TRBJ2-7
V: TRBV5-1
size: NA
D: TRBD2
CDR3: CASSELAGTGEQYF
DNA: TGCGCCAGCAGCGAGCTAGCGGGGACGGGTGAGCAGTACTTC

J: TRBJ1-5
V: TRBV27
size: NA
D: NA
CDR3: CASSLVGYNQPQHF
DNA: TGTGCCAGCAGTTTGGTCGGCTACAATCAGCCCCAGCATTTT

J: TRBJ2-2
V: TRBV27
size: NA
D: TRBD1
CDR3: CASWDRGNTGELFF
DNA: TGTGCCAGCTGGGACAGGGGAAACACCGGGGAGCTGTTTTTT

J: TRBJ1-1
V: TRBV18
size: NA
D: NA
CDR3: CASSPQQGTGTEAFF
DNA: TGTGCCAGCTCACCCCAACAGGGTACGGGGACTGAAGCTTTCTTT

J: TRBJ2-5
V: TRBV2
size: NA
D: NA
CDR3: CASIPGAPQKETQYF
DNA: TGTGCCAGCATTCCCGGGGCCCCTCAAAAAGAGACCCAGTACTTC

J: TRBJ1-1
V: TRBV11-1
size: NA
D: NA
CDR3: CASRDRLNTEAFF
DNA: TGTGCCAGCCGTGACAGGTTGAACACTGAAGCTTTCTTT

J: TRBJ2-5
V: TRBV7-2
size: NA
D: NA
CDR3: CASSLALGQNQETQYF
DNA: TGTGCCAGCAGCTTAGCCCTAGGACAAAACCAAGAGACCCAGTACTTC

J: TRBJ1-4
V: TRBV7-8
size: NA
D: NA
CDR3: CASSNRFNEKLFF
DNA: TGTGCCAGCAGCAACAGGTTTAATGAAAAACTGTTTTTT

J: TRBJ2-3
V: TRBV7-2
size: NA
D: TRBD2
CDR3: CATGGAGLANTQYF
DNA: TGTGCCACCGGGGGAGCGGGGCTCGCAAATACGCAGTATTTT

J: TRBJ2-7
V: TRBV2
size: once
D: NA
CDR3: CASSPQSRSEQYF
DNA: TGTGCCAGCAGCCCCCAGTCGCGGAGTGAGCAGTACTTC

J: TRBJ2-5
V: TRBV7-6
size: NA
D: NA
CDR3: CASSLVQGETQYF
DNA: TGTGCCAGCAGCTTAGTCCAGGGGGAGACCCAGTACTTC

J: TRBJ2-7
V: TRBV5-1
size: NA
D: TRBD1
CDR3: CASSTLTGDEQYF
DNA: TGCGCCAGCAGCACCTTAACAGGGGACGAGCAGTACTTC

J: TRBJ1-5
V: TRBV19
size: NA
D: NA
CDR3: CASSTTPGANQPQHF
DNA: TGTGCCAGTAGTACAACACCGGGCGCCAATCAGCCCCAGCATTTT

J: TRBJ2-2
V: TRBV7-2
size: NA
D: TRBD1
CDR3: CASSLRQGAPITGELFF
DNA: TGTGCCAGCAGCTTGAGACAGGGGGCGCCTATCACCGGGGAGCTGTTTTTT

J: TRBJ2-3
V: TRBV30
size: NA
D: TRBD2
CDR3: CAWSPGGGSADTQYF
DNA: TGTGCCTGGAGTCCCGGCGGGGGATCCGCAGATACGCAGTATTTT

J: TRBJ1-1
V: TRBV5-1
size: NA
D: TRBD1
CDR3: CASSDQGVGNTEAFF
DNA: TGCGCCAGCAGCGACCAGGGGGTGGGGAACACTGAAGCTTTCTTT

J: TRBJ1-6
V: TRBV14
size: NA
D: NA
CDR3: CASSQPGSNSPLHF
DNA: TGTGCCAGCAGCCAACCAGGCTCGAATTCACCCCTCCACTTT

J: TRBJ2-7
V: TRBV19
size: NA
D: TRBD1
CDR3: CASSPPDRGPPYEQYF
DNA: TGTGCCAGTAGTCCCCCGGACAGGGGGCCCCCCTACGAGCAGTACTTC

J: TRBJ1-1
V: TRBV7-9
size: NA
D: TRBD1
CDR3: CASSSLTGEAFF
DNA: TGTGCCAGCAGCTCGCTGACAGGGGAAGCTTTCTTT

J: TRBJ2-3
V: TRBV9
size: NA
D: TRBD1
CDR3: CASSVDSRTGGLSTDTQYF
DNA: TGTGCCAGCAGCGTAGATTCAAGGACAGGGGGACTAAGCACAGATACGCAGTATTTT

J: TRBJ2-5
V: TRBV6-1
size: NA
D: NA
CDR3: CASSENPTGQETQYF
DNA: TGTGCCAGCAGTGAAAACCCCACGGGACAAGAGACCCAGTACTTC

J: TRBJ2-3
V: TRBV11-2
size: NA
D: NA
CDR3: CASSRNMDTQYF
DNA: TGTGCCAGCAGCCGTAACATGGATACGCAGTATTTT

J: TRBJ2-6
V: TRBV2
size: NA
D: NA
CDR3: CASRSDFAGANVLTF
DNA: TGTGCCAGCAGGTCAGACTTTGCTGGGGCCAACGTCCTGACTTTC

J: TRBJ2-3
V: TRBV4-3
size: NA
D: TRBD2
CDR3: CASSQSGTSGGATTQYF
DNA: TGCGCCAGCAGCCAGTCCGGGACTAGCGGGGGGGCAACTACGCAGTATTTT

J: TRBJ1-3
V: TRBV6-5
size: few
D: NA
CDR3: CASSRGFGNTIYF
DNA: TGTGCCAGCAGTAGGGGGTTCGGAAACACCATATATTTT

J: TRBJ2-7
V: TRBV6-1
size: NA
D: TRBD1
CDR3: CASSDSGGYEQYF
DNA: TGTGCCAGCAGTGATTCAGGGGGCTACGAGCAGTACTTC

J: TRBJ2-7
V: TRBV7-9
size: NA
D: TRBD1
CDR3: CASTGVGEQYF
DNA: TGTGCCAGTACAGGGGTAGGCGAGCAGTACTTC

J: TRBJ2-7
V: TRBV28
size: NA
D: NA
CDR3: CASRHNIDGYEQYF
DNA: TGTGCCAGCAGACACAACATCGATGGCTACGAGCAGTACTTC

J: TRBJ1-1
V: TRBV6-6
size: NA
D: NA
CDR3: CASSSTGTLNTEAFF
DNA: TGTGCCAGCAGTTCAACCGGGACCTTGAACACTGAAGCTTTCTTT

J: TRBJ1-2
V: TRBV4-2
size: NA
D: NA
CDR3: CASSQDPRGPLGGYTF
DNA: TGTGCCAGCAGCCAAGACCCCAGGGGCCCCCTGGGTGGCTACACCTTC

J: TRBJ1-1
V: TRBV16
size: few
D: NA
CDR3: CASSQGTNTEAFF
DNA: TGTGCCAGCAGCCAGGGGACAAACACTGAAGCTTTCTTT

J: TRBJ1-4
V: TRBV7-9
size: NA
D: NA
CDR3: CASSYDSGNEKLFF
DNA: TGTGCCAGCAGCTACGACAGTGGGAATGAAAAACTGTTTTTT

J: TRBJ1-2
V: TRBV5-6
size: NA
D: NA
CDR3: CATRGINYGYTF
DNA: TGTGCCACTCGGGGGATTAACTATGGCTACACCTTC

J: TRBJ1-1
V: TRBV5-1
size: few
D: TRBD1
CDR3: CASGDTGATTEAFF
DNA: TGCGCCAGCGGCGATACAGGGGCGACCACTGAAGCTTTCTTT

J: TRBJ2-7
V: TRBV18
size: NA
D: NA
CDR3: CASSLSVGQSSYEQYF
DNA: TGTGCCAGCTCACTAAGCGTAGGACAGAGCTCCTACGAGCAGTACTTC

J: TRBJ2-7
V: TRBV7-2
size: NA
D: NA
CDR3: CASSLVFSSSYEQYF
DNA: TGTGCCAGCAGCTTAGTCTTTTCTAGCTCCTACGAGCAGTACTTC

J: TRBJ2-2
V: TRBV14
size: NA
D: TRBD2
CDR3: CASSSFGGTANTGELFF
DNA: TGTGCCAGCAGTTCCTTCGGGGGGACGGCGAACACCGGGGAGCTGTTTTTT

J: TRBJ1-5
V: TRBV15
size: NA
D: NA
CDR3: CATSRGRADNQPQHF
DNA: TGTGCCACCAGCAGAGGCAGGGCGGATAATCAGCCCCAGCATTTT

J: TRBJ2-2
V: TRBV7-3
size: NA
D: TRBD2
CDR3: CASSPGSGGNTGELFF
DNA: TGTGCCAGCAGCCCGGGGAGCGGGGGGAACACCGGGGAGCTGTTTTTT

J: TRBJ2-7
V: TRBV11-2
size: NA
D: NA
CDR3: CASSLGGVQQYF
DNA: TGTGCCAGCAGCTTAGGGGGGGTACAGCAGTACTTC

J: TRBJ2-7
V: TRBV18
size: NA
D: TRBD1
CDR3: CASSPTGGRLEQYF
DNA: TGTGCCAGCTCACCGACAGGGGGAAGGCTCGAGCAGTACTTC